The 20 T cell receptor beta chains listed next were all sequenced from one sample in a study of shared clonotypes between healthy human individuals. Produced via immunoSEQ multiplex PCR; TCRdb's table is partial and in-frame only. The sample yields roughly 810,000 clones, 96% seen once. Cells designated naive CD8 were CD45RO-negative and were positively selected for CCR7, with terminally differentiated effector memory CD45RA+ cells excluded. Sequenced: naive CD8+ T cells sorted from blood. Receptor source: a man aged 30 to 39 in good health.

J is TRBJ1-1 and V is TRBV28; 7 positions match TRBD1. CDR3 length equals 14 residues. After removal of 3 bases from V and 4 bases from J, the junction contained 5 bases not matched to a gene. Germline CDR1 is MDHEN and CDR2 is SYDVKM. Here the CDR3 DNA reads TGTGCCAGCAGTTTTTACGGGACAGCCACTGAAGCTTTCTTT. This gives the protein CASSFYGTATEAFF. The variable domain in full, with the rest retrieved from reference TRBV28 and TRBJ1-1, is DVKVTQSSRYLVKRTGEKVFLECVQDMDHENMFWYRQDPGLGLRLIYFSYDVKMKEKGDIPEGYSVSREKKERFSLILESASTNQTSMYLCASSFYGTATEAFFGQGTRLTVV.

The V and J genes are TRBV9 and TRBJ2-7; D is uncertain. CDR3 length: 15 amino acids. Germline CDR1 reads SGDLS; CDR2 reads YYNGEE. Between the trimmed V and J ends, which lost 1 base and 0 bases, there was a span of 11 bases. The CDR3 DNA is TGTGCCAGCAGCGTATATGCAGGATCCTCCTACGAGCAGTACTTC. It is translated as CASSVYAGSSYEQYF.

The CDR3 sequence is CASSWSASGSYEQYF. CDR3 bases: TGTGCCAGCAGTTGGTCGGCTAGCGGGAGCTACGAGCAGTACTTC. The chain employs TRBV27 and TRBJ2-7; TRBD2 aligns across 10 bases. CDR3 length equals 15 residues. The V and J ends lost 4 bases and 3 bases, in that order; junction bases with no gene match: 6. The V gene's germline CDR1 is MNHEY and CDR2 SMNVEV (reference sequence).

The rearrangement joins TRBV9 to TRBJ2-2, with 7 bases matching TRBD1. Germline CDR1 and CDR2: SGDLS and YYNGEE. V was pared by 2 bases and J by 2 bases, with 6 bases of the junction left unmatched. This CDR3 comprises 16 residues. CDR3 region: CASSVDREINTGELFF. CDR3 coding DNA: TGTGCCAGCAGCGTTGACAGGGAGATTAACACCGGGGAGCTGTTTTTT.

Regarding this clone: Mismatch with germline at one junction end may stem from a read error. The chain carries TRBV25-1 and TRBJ2-2; TRBD1 aligns across 7 bases. This CDR3 region has 15 residues. Germline assignment: CDR1 MGHDK and CDR2 SYGVNS. The DNA for the CDR3 is TGTGCCAGCAGTGTCCGGACAGGTTACACCCGGGAGCTGTTTTTT. Amino acid sequence: CASSVRTGYTRELFF.

The chain is built from TRBV4-1 and TRBJ2-5, with D perhaps matching TRBD2 (5 bases). This CDR3 contains 17 residues. CDR1 is MGHRA and CDR2 is YSYEKL in the germline V gene. Trimming pared 2 bases from V and 2 bases from J, leaving 18 bases between. The CDR3 bases are TGCGCCAGCAGCCAACTAGCCCCGTTGCTGGGGCAAGAGACCCAGTACTTC. The encoded protein is CASSQLAPLLGQETQYF.

The rearrangement uses TRBV19 and TRBJ1-5; D remains unclear. The CDR3 length is 13 residues. Germline CDR1 and CDR2: LNHDA and SQIVND (reference sequence). V was pared by 1 base and J by 6 bases, with 7 bases between. Written as DNA, the CDR3 is TGTGCCAGTAGTATAGTGGGTTTTCAGCCCCAGCATTTT. It codes for CASSIVGFQPQHF.

The V call is TRBV11-2, the J call TRBJ2-3, with 7 bases matching TRBD2. V dropped 4 bases and J dropped 0; count of bases not matched to a gene: 13. CDR3 length: 18 residues. Per the germline V gene, CDR1 is SGHAT and CDR2 is FQNNGV. CDR3 coding DNA: TGTGCCAGCAGCTACCCCCGGGAGGCTACGTCTAGCACAGATACGCAGTATTTT. Its translation is CASSYPREATSSTDTQYF.

Notes on this clone: The same CDR3 arises from other DNA sequences in this sample as well. The chain has TRBV27 and TRBJ2-5; tentative D call: TRBD2 (7 bases). The length of the CDR3 is 13 residues. CDR1 is MNHEY, CDR2 SMNVEV, per germline (reference sequence). V dropped 3 bases and J dropped 5 bases, with 10 bases sitting between them. CDR3 sequence reads: CASSFGGAETQYF. In DNA form, the CDR3 reads TGTGCCAGCAGTTTTGGGGGGGCGGAGACCCAGTACTTC.

The genes are TRBV14 and TRBJ2-6; D is undetermined. V was trimmed by 2 bases and J by 0 bases, leaving 5 bases between them. The germline V gene has CDR1 SGHDN and CDR2 FVKESK. The CDR3 has 15 residues. In DNA, the CDR3 is TGTGCCAGCAGCCAACTTGGCTCTGGGGCCAACGTCCTGACTTTC. Protein product: CASSQLGSGANVLTF.

The sample holds one count of this clone. The gene calls are TRBV13 and TRBJ2-1, with a possible D match to TRBD2 (6 bases). The V and J ends lost 1 base and 9 bases respectively, with 16 bases between them. This CDR3 has 15 amino acids. Germline values: CDR1 PRHDT, CDR2 FYEKMQ (reference sequence). The CDR3: CASSLESGRRGEQFF. The CDR3 bases are TGTGCCAGCAGCTTAGAGTCCGGAAGGAGGGGTGAGCAGTTCTTC.

The chain is built from TRBV5-1 and TRBJ2-7; no clear D gene. Germline-derived CDR1 and CDR2 are SGHRS and YFSETQ. V gave up 0 bases and J gave up 0 bases, with 10 bases separating them. CDR3 length equals 15 residues. The CDR3 region is CASSLGWQDSYEQYF. The DNA of the CDR3 is TGCGCCAGCAGCTTGGGTTGGCAGGACTCCTACGAGCAGTACTTC.

This clone was detected once. The gene calls are TRBV28 and TRBJ2-3; no clear D. V was clipped by 5 bases and J by 5 bases, with 14 bases between them. The CDR3 has 14 amino acids. Germline lookup yields CDR1 MDHEN and CDR2 SYDVKM. The CDR3 here is CASSPDGEQDTQYF. The DNA of the CDR3 is TGTGCCAGCAGTCCGGACGGTGAACAAGATACGCAGTATTTT.

The V call is TRBV10-3, the J call TRBJ2-7; 7 bases are shared with TRBD2. The germline gives CDR1 ENHRY, CDR2 SYGVKD. The CDR3 is made up of 12 amino acids. V lost 4 bases, J lost 6 bases, and 3 bases stayed unmatched. The CDR3 spells CAISVGTTEQYF. The CDR3 DNA reads as TGTGCCATCAGTGTGGGGACTACCGAGCAGTACTTC.

This rearrangement joins TRBV7-9 to TRBJ2-3; D is unresolved. Trimming took 6 bases from V and 0 from J, leaving 10 bases between them. The length of the CDR3 is 14 residues. Germline-derived CDR1 and CDR2 are SEHNR and FQNEAQ (reference sequence). In DNA form, the CDR3 reads TGTGCCAGCAGTCCCCGGATTAGCACAGATACGCAGTATTTT. It yields the protein CASSPRISTDTQYF.

CDR3 in DNA: TGTGCCAGCAGCCCCGACTTATCCTACGAGCAGTACTTC. It is translated as CASSPDLSYEQYF. The chain combines TRBV11-2 with TRBJ2-7; D not resolved. The CDR3 consists of 13 residues. Trimming pared 5 bases from V and 1 base from J, leaving 9 bases between. CDR1 is SGHAT, CDR2 FQNNGV, per germline.

This chain joins TRBV15 and TRBJ2-3; D is uncertain. Germline values: CDR1 LNHNV, CDR2 YYDKDF (reference sequence). V dropped 0 bases and J dropped 2 bases, with 15 bases sitting between them. The CDR3 sequence is 17 residues long. The CDR3 sequence is CATSRDGGRIDTDTQYF. The CDR3 bases are TGTGCCACCAGCAGAGATGGTGGGCGTATAGACACAGATACGCAGTATTTT.

This clone was recorded only once. V and J are TRBV14 and TRBJ1-3; 9 bases match TRBD1. This CDR3 is 16 amino acids long. Germline V gene lookup returns CDR1 SGHDN and CDR2 FVKESK. With 3 bases clipped from V and 7 bases from J, the junction kept 10 bases outside the gene matches. The CDR3 DNA sequence: TGTGCCAGCAGCCAGACGGGACAGGGCCACAGGAACACCATATATTTT. This encodes CASSQTGQGHRNTIYF.

V usage is TRBV14 and J usage is TRBJ2-1; 10 positions agree with TRBD2. The CDR3 is made up of 17 amino acids. V shed 2 bases, J shed 5 bases, and the junction held 9 bases outside the gene matches. Germline CDR1 reads SGHDN; CDR2 reads FVKESK. Here the CDR3 reads CASSQLPGTSANNEQFF. The CDR3 bases are TGTGCCAGCAGCCAACTTCCCGGGACTAGCGCCAACAATGAGCAGTTCTTC.

The chain uses TRBV11-3 and TRBJ2-5, with TRBD1 matching 7 bases. V lost 5 bases to trimming and J lost 2 bases; unmatched junction nucleotides: 5. Germline assignment: CDR1 SGHNT and CDR2 YENEEA. The CDR3 consists of 14 residues. CDR3 coding DNA: TGTGCCAGCAGCAAAGGACAGGCTCAAGAGACCCAGTACTTC. Translating it yields CASSKGQAQETQYF.